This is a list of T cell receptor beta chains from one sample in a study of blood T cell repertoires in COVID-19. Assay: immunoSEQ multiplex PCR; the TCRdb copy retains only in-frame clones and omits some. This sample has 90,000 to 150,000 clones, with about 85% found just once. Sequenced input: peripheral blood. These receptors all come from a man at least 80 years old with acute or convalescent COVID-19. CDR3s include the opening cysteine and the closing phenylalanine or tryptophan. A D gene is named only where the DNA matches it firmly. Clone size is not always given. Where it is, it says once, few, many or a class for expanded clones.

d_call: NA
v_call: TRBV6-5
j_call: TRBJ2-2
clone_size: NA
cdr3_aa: CASSYSQGNTGELFF
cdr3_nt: TGTGCCAGCAGTTACTCGCAGGGGAACACCGGGGAGCTGTTTTTT

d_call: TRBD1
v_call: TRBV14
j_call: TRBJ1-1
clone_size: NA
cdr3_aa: CASSQEQGKMKAFF
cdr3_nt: TGTGCCAGCAGCCAAGAACAGGGGAAGATGAAAGCTTTCTTT

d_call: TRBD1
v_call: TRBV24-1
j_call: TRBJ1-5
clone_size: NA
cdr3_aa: CATAGGPNQPQHF
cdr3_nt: TGTGCCACCGCAGGGGGACCAAATCAGCCCCAGCATTTT

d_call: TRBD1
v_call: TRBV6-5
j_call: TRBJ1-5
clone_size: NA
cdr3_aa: CASSDRGLSNQPQHF
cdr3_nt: TGTGCCAGCAGCGACAGGGGACTTAGCAATCAGCCCCAGCATTTT

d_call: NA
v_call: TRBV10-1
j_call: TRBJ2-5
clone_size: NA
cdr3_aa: CASSDEKGRGETQYF
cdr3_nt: TGCGCCAGCAGTGACGAGAAGGGAAGGGGAGAGACCCAGTACTTC

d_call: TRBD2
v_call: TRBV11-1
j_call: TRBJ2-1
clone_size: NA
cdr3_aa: CASSLLAAYNEQFF
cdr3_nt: TGTGCCAGCAGCCTACTAGCGGCATACAATGAGCAGTTCTTC

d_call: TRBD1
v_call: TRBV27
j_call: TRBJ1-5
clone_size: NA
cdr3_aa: CASSSSQGSNQPQHF
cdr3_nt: TGTGCCAGCAGTTCCTCACAGGGGAGCAATCAGCCCCAGCATTTT

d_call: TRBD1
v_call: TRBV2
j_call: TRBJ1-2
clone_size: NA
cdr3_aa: CASSVGQVLNGYTF
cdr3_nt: TGTGCCAGCAGTGTTGGACAGGTTCTAAATGGCTACACCTTC

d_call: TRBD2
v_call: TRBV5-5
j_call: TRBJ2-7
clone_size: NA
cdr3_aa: CASSRTSGSPYEQYF
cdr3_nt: TGTGCCAGCAGCCGGACTAGCGGGAGCCCCTACGAGCAGTACTTC

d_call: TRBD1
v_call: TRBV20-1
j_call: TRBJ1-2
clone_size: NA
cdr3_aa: CSASPGTGAAYGYTF
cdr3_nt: TGCAGTGCTAGTCCCGGGACAGGGGCAGCCTATGGCTACACCTTC

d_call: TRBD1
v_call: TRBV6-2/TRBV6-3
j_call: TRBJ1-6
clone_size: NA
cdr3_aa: CASSYNSDRVTLPYNSPLHF
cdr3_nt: TGTGCCAGCAGTTACAACTCGGACAGGGTGACGTTACCCTATAATTCACCCCTCCACTTT

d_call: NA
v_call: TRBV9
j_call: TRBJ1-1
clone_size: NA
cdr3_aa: CASSVGVGGENTEAFF
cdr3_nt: TGTGCCAGCAGCGTAGGGGTAGGGGGAGAGAACACTGAAGCTTTCTTT

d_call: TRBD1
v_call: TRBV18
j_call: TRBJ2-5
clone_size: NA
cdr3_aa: CASSPAGGWVETQYF
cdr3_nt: TGTGCCAGCTCACCCGCAGGGGGCTGGGTAGAGACCCAGTACTTC

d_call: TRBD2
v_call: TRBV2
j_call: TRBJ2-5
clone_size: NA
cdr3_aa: CASSEEAGGRETQYF
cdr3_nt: TGTGCCAGCAGTGAAGAAGCGGGGGGAAGAGAGACCCAGTACTTC

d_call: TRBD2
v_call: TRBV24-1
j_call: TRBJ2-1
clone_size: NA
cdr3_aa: CATSDGTSGRLEQFF
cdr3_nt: TGTGCCACCAGTGATGGGACTAGCGGGAGGCTTGAGCAGTTCTTC

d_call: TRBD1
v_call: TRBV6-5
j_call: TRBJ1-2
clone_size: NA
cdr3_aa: CASNGQGDYYGYTF
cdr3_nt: TGTGCCAGCAATGGGCAGGGGGATTACTATGGCTACACCTTC

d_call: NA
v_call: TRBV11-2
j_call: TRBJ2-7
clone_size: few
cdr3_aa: CASSPGEGIGEQYF
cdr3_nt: TGTGCCAGCAGCCCAGGGGAGGGAATAGGCGAGCAGTACTTC

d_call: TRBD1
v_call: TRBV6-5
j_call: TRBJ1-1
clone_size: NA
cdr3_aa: CASNLDRGLTEAFF
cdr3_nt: TGTGCCAGCAACTTAGACAGGGGGCTCACTGAAGCTTTCTTT

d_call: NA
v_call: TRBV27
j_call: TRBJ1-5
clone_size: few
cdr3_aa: CASSSREPNQPQHF
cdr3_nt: TGTGCCAGCAGTTCCCGAGAACCCAATCAGCCCCAGCATTTT

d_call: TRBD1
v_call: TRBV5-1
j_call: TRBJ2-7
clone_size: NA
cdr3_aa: CASSMGTGDWKYF
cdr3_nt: TGCGCCAGCAGCATGGGGACAGGGGATTGGAAGTACTTC

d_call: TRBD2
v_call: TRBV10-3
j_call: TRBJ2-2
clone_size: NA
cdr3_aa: CAISDVDRGDTGELFF
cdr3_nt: TGTGCCATCAGTGACGTGGACCGGGGGGACACCGGGGAGCTGTTTTTT

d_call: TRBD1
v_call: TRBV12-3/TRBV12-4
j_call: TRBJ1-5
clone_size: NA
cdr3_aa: CASSPGGDQPQHF
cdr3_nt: TGTGCCAGCAGCCCAGGGGGCGATCAGCCCCAGCATTTT

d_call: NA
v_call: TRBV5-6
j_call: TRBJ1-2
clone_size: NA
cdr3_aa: CASSLLGAANYGYTF
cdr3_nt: TGTGCCAGCAGCCTTCTTGGGGCTGCTAACTATGGCTACACCTTC

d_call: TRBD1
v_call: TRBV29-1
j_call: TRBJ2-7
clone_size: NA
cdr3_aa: CSVDYRGEQYF
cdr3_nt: TGCAGCGTTGATTACAGGGGCGAGCAGTACTTC

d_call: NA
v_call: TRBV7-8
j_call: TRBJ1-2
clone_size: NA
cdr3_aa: CASSSSWENGYTF
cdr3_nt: TGTGCCAGCAGCTCTAGTTGGGAGAATGGCTACACCTTC

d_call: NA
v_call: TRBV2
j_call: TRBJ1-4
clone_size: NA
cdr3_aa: CASSEFSPGERNEKLFF
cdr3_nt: TGTGCCAGCAGTGAATTCTCCCCCGGGGAAAGGAATGAAAAACTGTTTTTT

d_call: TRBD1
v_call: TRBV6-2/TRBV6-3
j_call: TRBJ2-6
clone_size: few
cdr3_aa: CASSYLTGGNSGANVLTF
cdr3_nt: TGTGCCAGCAGTTACCTAACAGGGGGAAACTCTGGGGCCAACGTCCTGACTTTC

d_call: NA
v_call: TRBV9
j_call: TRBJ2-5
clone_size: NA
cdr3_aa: CASSVAGTESLLQETQYF
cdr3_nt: TGTGCCAGCAGCGTCGCCGGGACTGAGTCTCTACTCCAAGAGACCCAGTACTTC

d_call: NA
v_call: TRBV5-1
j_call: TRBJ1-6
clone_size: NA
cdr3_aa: CASSSGLGNSPLHF
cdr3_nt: TGCGCCAGCAGCTCAGGACTGGGGAATTCACCCCTCCACTTT

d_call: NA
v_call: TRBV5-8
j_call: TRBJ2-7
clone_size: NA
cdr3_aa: CASRSVGALPSYEQYF
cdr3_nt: TGTGCCAGCAGATCGGTTGGGGCCCTCCCCTCCTACGAGCAGTACTTC

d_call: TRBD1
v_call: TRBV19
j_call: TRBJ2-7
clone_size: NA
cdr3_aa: CASSGQGYEQYF
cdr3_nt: TGTGCCAGTTCCGGACAGGGCTACGAGCAGTACTTC

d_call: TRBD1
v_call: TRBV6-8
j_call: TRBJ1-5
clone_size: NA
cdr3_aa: CASSPDRQGGNQPQHF
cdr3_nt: TGTGCCAGCAGTCCCGACCGACAGGGCGGCAATCAGCCCCAGCATTTT

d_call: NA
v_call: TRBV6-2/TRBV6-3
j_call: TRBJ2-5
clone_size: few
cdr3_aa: CASSRMRQETQYF
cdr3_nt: TGTGCCAGCAGTCGCATGCGCCAAGAGACCCAGTACTTC

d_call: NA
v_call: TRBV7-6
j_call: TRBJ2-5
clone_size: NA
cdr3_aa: CASSSPGTSQETQYF
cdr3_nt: TGTGCCAGCAGCTCGCCCGGGACTTCTCAAGAGACCCAGTACTTC

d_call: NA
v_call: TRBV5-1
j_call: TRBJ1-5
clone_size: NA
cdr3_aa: CASSPEPDQPQHF
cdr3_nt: TGCGCCAGCAGCCCGGAGCCGGATCAGCCCCAGCATTTT

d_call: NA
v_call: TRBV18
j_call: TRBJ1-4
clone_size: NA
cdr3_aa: CASSPQPEGEKLFF
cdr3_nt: TGTGCCAGCTCACCCCAACCGGAGGGGGAAAAACTGTTTTTT

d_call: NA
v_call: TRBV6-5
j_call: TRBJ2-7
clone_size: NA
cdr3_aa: CASSYSAGQSAYEQYF
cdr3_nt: TGTGCCAGCAGTTACTCCGCGGGACAGTCCGCCTACGAGCAGTACTTC

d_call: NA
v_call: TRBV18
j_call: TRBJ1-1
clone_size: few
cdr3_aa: CASSGAPNTEAFF
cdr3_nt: TGTGCCAGCTCAGGTGCGCCGAACACTGAAGCTTTCTTT

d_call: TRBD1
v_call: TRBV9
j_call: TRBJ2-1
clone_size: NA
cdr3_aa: CASSLLDRGPYNEQFF
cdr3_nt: TGTGCCAGCAGCCTATTGGACAGGGGGCCCTACAATGAGCAGTTCTTC

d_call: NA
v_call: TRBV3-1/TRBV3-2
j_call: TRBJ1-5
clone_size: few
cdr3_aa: CASSQGQDSNQPQHF
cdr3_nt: TGTGCCAGCAGCCAAGGACAGGATAGCAATCAGCCCCAGCATTTT

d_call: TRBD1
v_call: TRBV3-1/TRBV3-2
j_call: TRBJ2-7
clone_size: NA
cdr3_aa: CASSSGTGSYEQYF
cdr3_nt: TGTGCCAGCAGTTCCGGGACAGGCTCCTACGAGCAGTACTTC

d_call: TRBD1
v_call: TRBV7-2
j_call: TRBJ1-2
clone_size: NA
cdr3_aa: CASSPGTGVDALGYTF
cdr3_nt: TGTGCCAGCAGCCCCGGGACAGGGGTTGACGCTCTCGGCTACACCTTC

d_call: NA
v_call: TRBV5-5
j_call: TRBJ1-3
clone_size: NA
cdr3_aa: CASSLDGIRGNTIYF
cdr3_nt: TGTGCCAGCAGCCTGGACGGGATTCGTGGAAACACCATATATTTT

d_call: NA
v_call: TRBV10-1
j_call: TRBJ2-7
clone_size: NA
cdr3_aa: CASSESAPNYEQYF
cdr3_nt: TGCGCCAGCAGTGAGTCGGCCCCCAACTACGAGCAGTACTTC

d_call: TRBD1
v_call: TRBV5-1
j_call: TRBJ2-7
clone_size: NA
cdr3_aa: CASSHGTGGAYEQYF
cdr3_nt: TGCGCCAGCAGCCACGGGACAGGGGGCGCGTACGAGCAGTACTTC

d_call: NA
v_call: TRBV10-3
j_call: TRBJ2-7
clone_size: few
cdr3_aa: CAISDPQAHLSYEQYF
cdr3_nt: TGTGCCATCAGTGACCCACAGGCCCACCTCTCCTACGAGCAGTACTTC

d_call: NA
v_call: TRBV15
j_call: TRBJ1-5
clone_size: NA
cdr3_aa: CATSRGQTSNQPQHF
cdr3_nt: TGTGCCACCAGCAGGGGTCAGACAAGCAATCAGCCCCAGCATTTT

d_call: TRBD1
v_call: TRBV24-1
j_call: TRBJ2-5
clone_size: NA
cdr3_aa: CATSDRTGVGETQYF
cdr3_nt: TGTGCCACCAGTGATCGGACAGGGGTGGGGGAGACCCAGTACTTC

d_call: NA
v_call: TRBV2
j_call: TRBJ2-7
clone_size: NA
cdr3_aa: CASSLGGYEQYF
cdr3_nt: TGTGCCAGCAGCCTCGGGGGCTACGAGCAGTACTTC

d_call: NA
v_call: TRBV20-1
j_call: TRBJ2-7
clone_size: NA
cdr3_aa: CSAREQAEQYF
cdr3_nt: TGCAGTGCTAGGGAACAGGCGGAGCAGTACTTC

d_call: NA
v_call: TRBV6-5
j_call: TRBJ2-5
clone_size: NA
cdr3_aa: CASSYAGTETQYF
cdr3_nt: TGTGCCAGCAGTTATGCGGGCACGGAGACCCAGTACTTC

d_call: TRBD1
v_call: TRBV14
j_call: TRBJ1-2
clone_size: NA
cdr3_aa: CASSQPGTDLERGYTF
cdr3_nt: TGTGCCAGCAGCCAACCCGGGACAGACCTCGAGCGGGGCTACACCTTC

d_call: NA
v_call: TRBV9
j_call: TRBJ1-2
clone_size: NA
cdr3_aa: CASSVDLGTSNYGYTF
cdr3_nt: TGTGCCAGCAGCGTAGATTTAGGGACATCGAACTATGGCTACACCTTC

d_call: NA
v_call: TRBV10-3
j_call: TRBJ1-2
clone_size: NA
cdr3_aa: CAISEPGRQPHNYGYTF
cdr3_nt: TGTGCCATCAGTGAGCCGGGCAGACAGCCTCATAACTATGGCTACACCTTC

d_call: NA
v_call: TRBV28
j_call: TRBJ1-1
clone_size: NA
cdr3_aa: CASSFPGGGEAFF
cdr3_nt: TGTGCCAGCAGTTTCCCGGGGGGGGGTGAAGCTTTCTTT

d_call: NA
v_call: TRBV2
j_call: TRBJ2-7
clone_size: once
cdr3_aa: CASSDAGLGEQYF
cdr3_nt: TGTGCCAGCAGTGACGCGGGACTGGGTGAGCAGTACTTC

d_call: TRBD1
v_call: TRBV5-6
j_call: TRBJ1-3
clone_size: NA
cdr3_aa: CASSLGQGGSGNTIYF
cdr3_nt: TGTGCCAGCAGCTTGGGACAGGGGGGGTCTGGAAACACCATATATTTT

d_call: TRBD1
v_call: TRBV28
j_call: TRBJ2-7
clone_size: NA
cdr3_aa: CASSSGQGYEQYF
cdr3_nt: TGTGCCAGCAGTTCGGGACAGGGTTACGAGCAGTACTTC

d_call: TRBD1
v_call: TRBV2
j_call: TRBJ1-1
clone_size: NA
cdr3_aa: CASTRQGAMNTEAFF
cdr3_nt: TGTGCCAGCACCCGACAGGGGGCTATGAACACTGAAGCTTTCTTT

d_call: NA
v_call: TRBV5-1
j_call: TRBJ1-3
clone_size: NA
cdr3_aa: CASSLPGDTIYF
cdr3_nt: TGCGCCAGCAGCTTGCCTGGAGACACCATATATTTT